This passage covers 31 T cell receptor beta chains from one sample sequenced in a study of OX40 agonist ivuxolimab in advanced cancers. TCRdb's copy holds only in-frame clones and misses some; the assay was immunoSEQ multiplex PCR. This sample has some 69,000 clones, with approximately 86% found just once. Sequenced here: CD4+ or CD8+ T cells sorted from blood, sampled in a trial of the OX40 agonist ivuxolimab. Every receptor here comes from an adult with an advanced solid tumor such as melanoma, head and neck, liver or kidney cancer.

The chain recombines TRBV5-1 with TRBJ2-2; D perhaps matches TRBD1 (6 bases). Between the trimmed V and J ends, which lost 1 base and 5 bases, there was a span of 12 bases. The germline CDR1 and CDR2 sequences are SGHRS and YFSETQ. This CDR3 region has 15 residues. For the CDR3, the DNA is TGCGCCAGCAGCTTGCAGGGGATCGGAACCGGGGAGCTGTTTTTT. It encodes CASSLQGIGTGELFF.

The CDR3: CAWSLKAGVGTQYF. DNA of the CDR3: TGTGCCTGGAGTTTAAAAGCGGGAGTGGGCACGCAGTATTTT. The chain joins TRBV30 to TRBJ2-3; TRBD2 matches at 8 bases. This CDR3 comprises 14 residues. V dropped 2 bases and J dropped 9; count of bases not matched to a gene: 10. Germline V CDR1 and CDR2: GTSNPN, SVGIG (reference sequence).

This sequence joins TRBV5-4 and TRBJ1-2; unclear D gene. The length of the CDR3 is 15 residues. CDR1 and CDR2 (germline): SGHNT, YYREEE (reference sequence). V was trimmed by 2 bases and J by 0 bases, leaving 11 bases between them. This CDR3 is CASSFFGNANYGYTF. DNA for the CDR3: TGTGCCAGCAGCTTTTTTGGAAATGCTAACTATGGCTACACCTTC.

The rearrangement links TRBV7-9 to TRBJ1-6; 7 bases line up with TRBD1. The germline V gene encodes CDR1 SEHNR and CDR2 FQNEAQ (reference sequence). J was trimmed by 9 bases and V by 4 bases; bases with no gene match: 6. The CDR3 runs 14 residues. CDR3 amino acids: CASSSLGGPSPLHF. The CDR3 DNA reads as TGTGCCAGCAGCTCCCTAGGGGGCCCTTCACCCCTCCACTTT.

The chain joins TRBV6-5 to TRBJ2-7, with a possible D match to TRBD1 (5 bases). The ends were cut back, 5 bases at V and 4 bases at J, with 18 bases in the middle. Germline values: CDR1 MNHEY, CDR2 SVGAGI. This CDR3 spans 15 amino acids. The CDR3 DNA follows: TGTGCCAGCAGTACTGTGACAGCTGCCGGATACGAGCAGTACTTC. This gives the protein CASSTVTAAGYEQYF.

The gene calls are TRBV5-4 and TRBJ2-7; 9 nucleotides align to TRBD2. CDR3 size: 15 residues. Germline-derived CDR1 and CDR2 are SGHNT and YYREEE (reference sequence). The junction had 5 bases not matched to a gene; V was cut back by 4 bases and J by 0 bases. CDR3 residues: CASSPGTSSSYEQYF. The CDR3 coding sequence is TGTGCCAGCAGCCCGGGGACTAGCTCCTCCTACGAGCAGTACTTC. Based on the CDR3 plus reference TRBV5-4 and TRBJ2-7, the full variable domain is ETGVTQSPTHLIKTRGQQVTLRCSSQSGHNTVSWYQQALGQGPQFIFQYYREEENGRGNFPPRFSGLQFPNYSSELNVNALELDDSALYLCASSPGTSSSYEQYFGPGTRLTVT.

CDR3 DNA: TGTGCCAGTAGTCTCGCGACAGGCCATAGCTCCTATAATTCACCCCTCCACTTT. This encodes CASSLATGHSSYNSPLHF. The gene calls are TRBV19 and TRBJ1-6; D may be TRBD1 (6 bases). CDR1 is LNHDA, CDR2 SQIVND, per germline (reference sequence). Trimming left V 5 bases short and J 0 bases short, with 17 bases between. This CDR3 has 18 amino acids.

This clone was seen a handful of times. CDR3 protein: CASSSRTGIGYGYTF. DNA for the CDR3: TGTGCCAGCAGCTCCCGGACAGGGATCGGGTATGGCTACACCTTC. This sequence joins TRBV7-8 and TRBJ1-2, with TRBD1 matching 8 bases. Germline CDR1 reads SGHVS; CDR2 reads FQNEAQ. V dropped 4 bases and J dropped 5; count of bases not matched to a gene: 9. This CDR3 is 15 amino acids long.

This sequence joins TRBV30 and TRBJ2-1, with D possibly being TRBD1 or TRBD2 (6 bases each). This CDR3 is 14 amino acids long. Germline lookup yields CDR1 GTSNPN and CDR2 SVGIG (reference sequence). Deletions cut 4 bases from V and 4 bases from J, with 14 bases between. As DNA, the CDR3 is TGTGCCTGGACCCGGGGGCTGGCATACAATGAGCAGTTCTTC. Translation gives CAWTRGLAYNEQFF. Based on the CDR3 plus reference TRBV30 and TRBJ2-1, the full variable domain is SQTIHQWPATLVQPVGSPLSLECTVEGTSNPNLYWYRQAAGRGLQLLFYSVGIGQISSEVPQNLSASRPQDRQFILSSKKLLLSDSGFYLCAWTRGLAYNEQFFGPGTRLTVL.

The chain combines TRBV21-1 with TRBJ2-1. TRBV21-1 is a documented pseudogene. The CDR3 runs to 9 residues. CDR3 in DNA: TGTGCTCACGTAGGGGAGCAGTTCTTC. It yields the protein CAHVGEQFF.

The chain has TRBV6-1 and TRBJ1-1; weak D call: TRBD1 (5 bases). The germline V gene encodes CDR1 MNHNS and CDR2 SASEGT. The CDR3 is 13 amino acids. Trimming took 4 bases from V and 1 from J, leaving 7 bases between them. The CDR3 spells CASSVQGNTEAFF. The CDR3 nucleotides are TGTGCCAGCAGTGTTCAGGGGAACACTGAAGCTTTCTTT.

The rearrangement joins TRBV7-3 to TRBJ2-3; TRBD1 or TRBD2 may be the D gene (6 bases each). Trimming pared 3 bases from V and 3 bases from J, leaving 13 bases between. Germline V gene lookup returns CDR1 SGHTA and CDR2 FQGTGA. The CDR3 runs to 15 residues. The DNA of the CDR3 is TGTGCCAGCAGCTTCAGTGGGGGGCGTACAGATACGCAGTATTTT. Its translation: CASSFSGGRTDTQYF.

The rearrangement joins TRBV11-2 to TRBJ1-2, with D perhaps matching TRBD1 (5 bases). The length of the CDR3 is 13 residues. Germline V lookup: CDR1 SGHAT, CDR2 FQNNGV. Trimming cost V 5 bases and J 3 bases, with 10 bases left between them. The CDR3 spells CASSLDSYYGYTF. CDR3 coding DNA: TGTGCCAGCAGCCTCGACAGCTACTATGGCTACACCTTC.

The chain couples TRBV7-2 to TRBJ1-1; D might be TRBD1 (6 bases). CDR1 is SGHTA and CDR2 is FQGNSA in the germline V gene. Trimming pared 1 base from V and 4 bases from J, leaving 16 bases between. This CDR3 is built from 16 residues. The CDR3 loop reads CASSLGQPPGATEAFF. CDR3 DNA: TGTGCCAGCAGCTTAGGACAACCCCCAGGGGCCACTGAAGCTTTCTTT.

In nucleotides, the CDR3 is TGTGCCAGCAGCGTAGCCGCCGGGGCTGCGAACACCGGGGAGCTGTTTTTT. Translating gives CASSVAAGAANTGELFF. The chain is built from TRBV9 and TRBJ2-2, with D tentatively TRBD1 or TRBD2 (5 bases each). Trimming cost V 0 bases and J 0 bases, with 12 bases left between them. Germline CDR1 SGDLS, CDR2 YYNGEE. This CDR3 spans 17 amino acids.

The chain is built from TRBV5-1 and TRBJ2-5, with TRBD1 matching over 8 bases. The closer fit of TRBJ2-7 to the DNA end suggests the J call may be wrong. The CDR3 loop spans 14 amino acids. Germline V CDR1 and CDR2: SGHRS, YFSETQ. The CDR3 coding sequence is TGCGCCAGCAGCTTGGACCTGACAGGGGACGAGCAGTACTTC. This translates into CASSLDLTGDEQYF.

The sample holds one count of this clone. Other DNA sequences in this specimen translate into the identical CDR3. V and J are TRBV12-5 and TRBJ2-5, with D maybe TRBD1 (5 bases). The CDR3 covers 12 residues. V lost 7 bases to trimming and J lost 4 bases, with 10 bases between them. Germline values: CDR1 LGHNT, CDR2 FRNRAP. The CDR3 region is CASVRQGETQYF. DNA of the CDR3: TGTGCTAGTGTGAGGCAGGGAGAGACCCAGTACTTC.

The chain uses TRBV2 and TRBJ1-6, with D possibly TRBD1 on 6 matching bases. Germline values: CDR1 SNHLY, CDR2 FYNNEI. Between the trimmed V and J ends, which lost 7 bases and 5 bases, there was a span of 12 bases. This CDR3 is 14 amino acids long. Here the CDR3 reads CASNEDSHNSPLHF. CDR3 DNA sequence: TGTGCCAGCAATGAGGACAGCCATAATTCACCCCTCCACTTT.

The chain links TRBV7-9 to TRBJ2-3; D gene ambiguous. The germline gives CDR1 SEHNR, CDR2 FQNEAQ (reference sequence). V lost 6 bases to trimming and J lost 1 base, with 11 bases between them. The CDR3 has 14 amino acids. Here the CDR3 DNA reads TGTGCCAGCAGGAGTCTAGTCGGCACAGATACGCAGTATTTT. It codes for CASRSLVGTDTQYF.

Regarding this clone: The sample has other DNA sequences that encode this CDR3 too. The chain joins TRBV6-4 to TRBJ2-3; D might be TRBD2 (6 bases). The V gene lost 8 bases and the J gene lost 2 bases, with 11 bases spanning the gap. Looked up from germline, CDR1 is MRHNA and CDR2 is SNTAGT. The CDR3 has 13 residues. This CDR3 reads CASGAGHTDTQYF. In nucleotides, the CDR3 is TGTGCCAGCGGGGCGGGGCACACAGATACGCAGTATTTT.

The rearrangement uses TRBV28 and TRBJ1-2; a possible D gene is TRBD1 (5 bases). CDR3 size: 15 residues. CDR1 is MDHEN, CDR2 SYDVKM, per germline. The V gene lost 4 bases and the J gene lost 5 bases, with 17 bases spanning the gap. The CDR3 DNA follows: TGTGCCAGCAGTTCAGAAGTCGGACGGGGGTATGGCTACACCTTC. It encodes CASSSEVGRGYGYTF.

V usage is TRBV5-4 and J usage is TRBJ2-2, with D perhaps assigned TRBD1 or TRBD2 (5 bases each). Trimming cost V 1 base and J 3 bases, with 10 bases left between them. This CDR3 comprises 15 residues. The germline V gene encodes CDR1 SGHNT and CDR2 YYREEE (reference sequence). CDR3 region: CASSLIGAYTGELFF. The CDR3 region has the DNA TGTGCCAGCAGCTTGATCGGGGCTTACACCGGGGAGCTGTTTTTT.

This rearrangement joins TRBV25-1 to TRBJ2-5; tentative D call: TRBD1 (6 bases). Trimming removed 2 bases at V and 2 bases at J, with 9 bases between. The CDR3 extends over 14 amino acids. CDR1 is MGHDK and CDR2 is SYGVNS in the germline V gene. DNA for the CDR3: TGTGCCAGCAGTGAAAGGGGGACACAAGAGACCCAGTACTTC. This encodes CASSERGTQETQYF. The full variable domain, completed using reference TRBV25-1 and TRBJ2-5, is EADIYQTPRYLVIGTGKKITLECSQTMGHDKMYWYQQDPGMELHLIHYSYGVNSTEKGDLSSESTVSRIRTEHFPLTLESARPSHTSQYLCASSERGTQETQYFGPGTRLLVL.

With regard to this clone: This CDR3 is also generated by other DNA sequences in the sample. The chain joins TRBV6-1 to TRBJ2-7; a weak D match, TRBD2 (5 bases). Germline V gives CDR1 MNHNS, CDR2 SASEGT. Trimming took 1 base from V and 4 from J, leaving 8 bases between them. This CDR3 region has 13 residues. The CDR3 coding sequence is TGTGCCAGCAGTGAAGGGCGGACTTACGAGCAGTACTTC. Protein: CASSEGRTYEQYF.

This chain connects TRBV5-6 to TRBJ2-5; 8 nucleotides agree with TRBD2. CDR1 SGHDT and CDR2 YYEEEE come from the germline V gene. The CDR3 is made up of 15 amino acids. V shed 4 bases and J 1 base; nucleotides not matched to a gene: 6. The CDR3 reads CASSPRGGIQETQYF. CDR3 DNA sequence: TGTGCCAGCAGCCCCCGGGGGGGTATCCAAGAGACCCAGTACTTC. Combining the CDR3 with reference TRBV5-6 and TRBJ2-5 gives the whole variable domain DAGVTQSPTHLIKTRGQQVTLRCSPKSGHDTVSWYQQALGQGPQFIFQYYEEEERQRGNFPDRFSGHQFPNYSSELNVNALLLGDSALYLCASSPRGGIQETQYFGPGTRLLVL.

The rearrangement uses TRBV19 and TRBJ1-5; TRBD1 is a possible D gene (5 bases). The CDR3 contains 13 residues. Germline-derived CDR1 and CDR2 are LNHDA and SQIVND (reference sequence). The germline V and J ends were trimmed by 11 bases and 1 base, with 12 bases remaining between them. The CDR3 loop is CASGTRSNQPQHF. In nucleotides, the CDR3 is TGTGCCTCCGGGACGAGGAGCAATCAGCCCCAGCATTTT.

J is TRBJ2-1 and V is TRBV2; weak D call: TRBD1 (6 bases). Per the germline V gene, CDR1 is SNHLY and CDR2 is FYNNEI. Trimming took off 6 bases at V and 9 bases at J, with 12 bases between the two ends. This CDR3 spans 12 amino acids. The CDR3 region is CASSETGIEQFF. DNA of the CDR3: TGTGCCAGCAGCGAAACAGGGATTGAGCAGTTCTTC. The complete variable domain, with remaining parts taken from reference TRBV2 and TRBJ2-1, reads EPEVTQTPSHQVTQMGQEVILRCVPISNHLYFYWYRQILGQKVEFLVSFYNNEISEKSEIFDDQFSVERPDGSNFTLKIRSTKLEDSAMYFCASSETGIEQFFGPGTRLTVL.

A few counts support this clone. V is TRBV5-5 and J is TRBJ2-2, with 8 bases aligning to TRBD1. This CDR3 region has 15 residues. V lost 5 bases and J lost 1; bases outside the gene matches: 4. Germline assignment: CDR1 SGHKS and CDR2 YYEKEE (reference sequence). CDR3 bases: TGTGCCAGCAGGACCGGGACAGGGAACACCGGGGAGCTGTTTTTT. It specifies CASRTGTGNTGELFF.

The chain employs TRBV30 and TRBJ2-5; D possibly uses TRBD1 or TRBD2 (5 bases each). The germline gives CDR1 GTSNPN, CDR2 SVGIG (reference sequence). CDR3 length: 13 amino acids. V was shortened by 0 bases and J by 5 bases, with 10 bases between the two germline ends. The CDR3 spells CAWSVRGAETQYF. The CDR3 DNA follows: TGTGCCTGGAGTGTTAGAGGGGCGGAGACCCAGTACTTC.

With respect to this clone: One end of the junction does not line up with germline, which may come from a read error. This chain connects TRBV7-7 to TRBJ2-5, with 13 bases lining up with TRBD2. Germline CDR1 reads SSHAT; CDR2 reads FNYEAQ (reference sequence). This CDR3 is 15 amino acids long. The CDR3 region is CASSPGLAGEETQYF. The CDR3 nucleotides read TGTGCTAGCAGCCCCGGACTAGCGGGGGAAGAGACCCAGTACTTC.

The sample holds a few counts of this clone. This chain uses TRBV7-8 with TRBJ1-5, with 8 bases that match TRBD1. V was clipped by 0 bases and J by 6 bases; unmatched bases: 4. Germline V gene sequence: CDR1 SGHVS, CDR2 FQNEAQ. This CDR3 is 15 amino acids long. Here the CDR3 reads CASSLARTGSQPQHF. The CDR3 nucleotides are TGTGCCAGCAGCTTAGCAAGGACAGGGTCTCAGCCCCAGCATTTT. Filled out from reference TRBV7-8 and TRBJ1-5, the complete variable domain reads GAGVSQSPRYKVAKRGQDVALRCDPISGHVSLFWYQQALGQGPEFLTYFQNEAQLDKSGLPSDRFFAERPEGSVSTLKIQRTQQEDSAVYLCASSLARTGSQPQHFGDGTRLSIL.